What follows describes a single T cell receptor (beta chain). Its specificity is not known. Noted time point: neoterminal ileum biopsy at postoperative endoscopy, about 6 months after surgery. The data were taken from a study of T cell repertoires in ileal Crohn's disease. On the study more broadly: At postoperative colonoscopy, neoterminal ileum biopsies were taken as M6. Points from the study as a whole: Within the first postoperative year, endoscopy came at median roughly seven months. Mucosal expansions were suggested to be mainly CD8 T cells.

The germline CDR1 and CDR2 sequences are SNHLY and FYNNEI. The junction had 11 bases not matched to a gene; V was cut back by 8 bases and J by 2 bases. The CDR3 spans 15 residues. The repertoire was sequenced with immunoSEQ multiplex PCR; TCRdb's copy has only in-frame clones and lacks some. The repertoire holds about 59,000 clones, with 85% to 90% as singletons. The source is an adult with Crohn's disease. Material: ileal tissue. This chain links TRBV2 with TRBJ2-7, with 8 bases matching TRBD1. The CDR3 DNA reads TGTGCCAGCTCGGGCCTGGACAGGGCAACCTACGAGCAGTACTTC. Residues: CASSGLDRATYEQYF.